These 27 T cell receptor beta chains were sequenced from one sample in a study. TCRdb reprocessed the 5' RACE reads with MiXCR, giving one entry per CDR3 protein. The sample shows about 41,000 distinct CDR3 sequences, approximately 31% of them seen only once. The sample consisted of memory CD4+ T cells sorted from a lymph node. Subset meaning: memory CD4+ T cells, CD4+CD45RO+CD25-. The receptor source for this set is a female donor with breast cancer.

This clonotype has only a few counts. The chain links TRBV4-2 to TRBJ1-2, with unresolved D. The V end was cut by 0 bases, the J end by 3 bases, with 11 bases between. Germline loops: CDR1 LGHNA, CDR2 YNFKEQ. CDR3 length equals 15 residues. Here the CDR3 reads CASSQDYRRDYGYTF. The CDR3 nucleotides read TGTGCCAGCAGCCAAGACTATCGGCGGGACTATGGCTACACCTTC.

The chain recombines TRBV7-6 with TRBJ1-6; 7 nucleotides agree with TRBD1. V shed 2 bases and J 7 bases; nucleotides not matched to a gene: 2. Germline lookup yields CDR1 SGHVS and CDR2 FNYEAQ. The CDR3 spans 14 residues. CDR3 bases: TGTGCCAGCAGCTTATCAGGGGGAAATTCACCCCTCCACTTT. Its translation: CASSLSGGNSPLHF.

The rearrangement uses TRBV7-2 and TRBJ2-5; 8 bases map to TRBD2. The CDR3 consists of 19 residues. Germline V gene lookup returns CDR1 SGHTA and CDR2 FQGNSA. V gave up 3 bases and J gave up 0 bases; unmatched junction bases: 15. The CDR3, as DNA: TGTGCCAGCAGCTTTGGTGCGGGACTAGTGGTACCGTACCAAGAGACCCAGTACTTC. It codes for CASSFGAGLVVPYQETQYF.

The chain carries TRBV20-1 and TRBJ2-5, with 10 bases aligning to TRBD1. This CDR3 spans 14 amino acids. In germline, CDR1 is DFQATT, CDR2 SNEGSKA (reference sequence). Trimming took 1 base from V and 5 from J; bases not matched to a gene: 4. CDR3 amino acids: CSARAGQGIETQYF. The CDR3 bases are TGCAGTGCTAGAGCGGGACAGGGGATTGAGACCCAGTACTTC.

The CDR3 sequence is CASSVNRAGEETQYF. The CDR3 DNA follows: TGCGCCAGCAGCGTCAACAGAGCGGGAGAAGAGACCCAGTACTTC. The chain combines TRBV5-1 with TRBJ2-5, with TRBD2 identical over 8 bases. The CDR3 sequence is 15 residues long. The germline gives CDR1 SGHRS, CDR2 YFSETQ. V gave up 4 bases and J gave up 3 bases; unmatched junction bases: 8.

This clonotype was counted only a few times. The chain has TRBV4-2 and TRBJ2-1; 11 bases are shared with TRBD2. The ends lost 4 bases at V and 5 bases at J; junction bases unmatched: 7. The length of the CDR3 is 16 residues. The germline CDR1 and CDR2 sequences are LGHNA and YNFKEQ. For the CDR3, the DNA is TGTGCCAGCAGCCGAGTTGGGACTAGCGGAGACAATGAGCAGTTCTTC. Translated, it gives CASSRVGTSGDNEQFF.

The rearrangement uses TRBV29-1 and TRBJ2-6; a weak D match, TRBD2 (6 bases). Between the trimmed V and J ends, which lost 3 bases and 4 bases, there was a span of 16 bases. Germline lookup yields CDR1 SQVTM and CDR2 ANQGSEA. The CDR3 covers 16 residues. In DNA form, the CDR3 reads TGCAGCGTTGAGTTATGGCGGGGTTCCGGGGCCAACGTCCTGACTTTC. Its protein is CSVELWRGSGANVLTF.

Within the sample, this clonotype is medium-sized (0.01 to 0.1%). The V and J genes are TRBV20-1 and TRBJ2-3; 12 bases agree with TRBD2. Germline CDR1 DFQATT, CDR2 SNEGSKA (reference sequence). The junction had 7 bases not matched to a gene; V was cut back by 3 bases and J by 6 bases. The CDR3 is 15 residues long. Written as DNA, the CDR3 is TGCAGTGCTAGGGCCCTAGCGGGAGGGTATGATACGCAGTATTTT. Translated, it gives CSARALAGGYDTQYF.

This chain links TRBV4-1 with TRBJ2-3, with 8 bases matching TRBD2. With V trimmed by 6 bases and J by 10 bases, 6 bases remained unmatched. The CDR3 length is 12 residues. Germline CDR1 and CDR2: MGHRA and YSYEKL. The CDR3 is CASRKAGDAQYF. CDR3 nucleotide sequence: TGCGCCAGCAGGAAAGCGGGGGACGCGCAGTATTTT.

This clonotype is termed medium-sized. The rearrangement links TRBV20-1 to TRBJ2-3, with TRBD1 identical over 7 bases. Germline V gene data show CDR1 as DFQATT and CDR2 as SNEGSKA (reference sequence). The CDR3 runs 12 residues. Trimming removed 7 bases from V and 1 base from J; junction bases left unmatched: 2. This CDR3 is CSGTGGTDTQYF. The CDR3 DNA sequence: TGCAGTGGTACAGGGGGCACAGATACGCAGTATTTT.

This clonotype qualifies as medium-sized. At one of its ends the junction is not consistent with the germline gene, which may arise from a read error. The rearrangement uses TRBV12-3 or TRBV12-4 and TRBJ1-1; unclear D gene. This CDR3 is built from 14 residues. The CDR3 protein is CASRPDWQNSEAFF. For the CDR3, the DNA is TGTGCCAGCAGGCCCGATTGGCAGAACAGTGAAGCTTTCTTT.

In its sample, this clonotype was seen a few times. The gene calls are TRBV2 and TRBJ2-2, with D uncertain. Trimming removed 4 bases from V and 5 bases from J, with 8 bases in between. In germline, CDR1 is SNHLY, CDR2 FYNNEI. There are 13 residues in the CDR3. CDR3 amino acids: CASSVDGTGELFF. Here the CDR3 DNA reads TGTGCCAGCAGTGTGGACGGTACCGGGGAGCTGTTTTTT.

As concerns this clonotype: A read error is possible here, since a much larger clone lies one base away. The gene calls are TRBV7-9 and TRBJ2-2; tentatively, D is TRBD1 or TRBD2 (7 bases each). The CDR3 extends over 14 amino acids. Germline V gene sequence: CDR1 SEHNR, CDR2 FQNEAQ (reference sequence). The CDR3 nucleotides read TGTGCCAGCAGCGCCTACAGGGACAGCGGGGAGCTGTATTTT. Its translation: CASSAYRDSGELYF.

A word on this clonotype: A read error may account for a junction end that differs from germline. The chain joins TRBV12-3 or TRBV12-4 to TRBJ2-7; D is ambiguous. The CDR3 covers 12 residues. The CDR3 coding sequence is TGTGCCAGCAGTTTCGAAGGGTTCCAGACGCACTTC. It translates to CASSFEGFQTHF.

Details on this clonotype: One base away lies a much larger clone, so this may be a sequencing read error. The V gene is TRBV7-9, the J gene TRBJ1-1, with no clear D. Germline assignment: CDR1 SEHNR and CDR2 FQNEAQ (reference sequence). Trimming removed 4 bases at V and 5 bases at J, with 8 bases between. The CDR3 sequence is 12 residues long. The CDR3: CASSCAGTEAFF. The CDR3 nucleotides are TGTGCCAGCAGCTGTGCGGGTACTGAAGCTTTCTTT.

In the case of this clonotype: The junction shows a germline mismatch at one end, possibly a read error. The chain uses TRBV9 and TRBJ2-6; D is uncertain. CDR3 size: 16 residues. Germline CDR1 SGDLS, CDR2 YYNGEE. CDR3 region: CASGVEPNSGANVLTF. For the CDR3, the DNA is TGTGCCAGCGGCGTAGAGCCGAACTCTGGGGCCAACGTCCTGACTTTC.

The chain carries TRBV20-1 and TRBJ2-7; D is unclear. Trimming took off 1 base at V and 3 bases at J, with 7 bases between the two ends. The CDR3 totals 12 residues. Germline values: CDR1 DFQATT, CDR2 SNEGSKA (reference sequence). The CDR3 sequence: CSARGPNYEQYF. The CDR3 DNA is TGCAGTGCTAGAGGGCCAAACTACGAGCAGTACTTC.

The chain has TRBV5-1 and TRBJ2-6, with D possibly matching TRBD2 (5 bases). The CDR3 loop spans 16 amino acids. Germline V gene lookup returns CDR1 SGHRS and CDR2 YFSETQ. V lost 0 bases, J lost 2 bases, and 9 bases lay in between. This chain's CDR3 is CASSLGQEAGANVLTF. The CDR3 coding sequence is TGCGCCAGCAGCTTGGGGCAGGAGGCTGGGGCCAACGTCCTGACTTTC.

The V and J genes are TRBV18 and TRBJ1-5; D ambiguous. CDR1 and CDR2 (germline): KGHSH, LQKENI. This CDR3 contains 14 residues. V lost 3 bases and J 3 bases, leaving 9 bases between the germline ends. The CDR3 nucleotides are TGTGCCAGCTCACCCGACCGTCCCAATCAGCCCCAGCATTTT. It codes for CASSPDRPNQPQHF.

In this sample, this clonotype turned up a few times. The V gene is TRBV6-2 or TRBV6-3, the J gene TRBJ2-7; 8 bases align to TRBD2. After removal of 5 bases from V and 3 bases from J, the junction contained 9 bases not matched to a gene. The CDR3 sequence is 15 residues long. The germline V gene has CDR1 MNHEY and CDR2 SVGEGT. The CDR3 reads CASSPLERESYEQYF. As DNA, the CDR3 is TGTGCCAGCAGTCCATTAGAGCGGGAGAGCTACGAGCAGTACTTC.

In nucleotides, the CDR3 is TGCAGTGCTAGCATCCAGGGGGCGTGGGAGACCCAGTACTTC. This sequence encodes CSASIQGAWETQYF. The chain combines TRBV20-1 with TRBJ2-5, with 8 positions matching TRBD1. This CDR3 region has 14 residues. In germline, CDR1 is DFQATT, CDR2 SNEGSKA (reference sequence). Germline trimming cut 3 bases from V and 5 bases from J; bases unmatched to any gene: 8.

The chain has TRBV7-6 and TRBJ2-1; D remains unclear. Germline-derived CDR1 and CDR2 are SGHVS and FNYEAQ. The ends were cut back, 7 bases at V and 6 bases at J, with 13 bases in the middle. The CDR3 is 13 amino acids. The CDR3 loop reads CASISTTSNEQFF. The CDR3 DNA is TGTGCCAGCATATCGACAACGAGCAATGAGCAGTTCTTC.

This clonotype occurred many times. This sequence joins TRBV29-1 and TRBJ2-7; the match to TRBD1 covers 8 bases. The germline gives CDR1 SQVTM, CDR2 ANQGSEA. J was trimmed by 7 bases and V by 8 bases; bases with no gene match: 13. The CDR3 runs 13 residues. The CDR3 coding sequence is TGCAGCATTACGGCAGGGGGCAATCGGGAGCAGTACTTC. It codes for CSITAGGNREQYF.

This clonotype was observed at least ten times. The V call is TRBV6-5, the J call TRBJ2-7; D call uncertain. CDR1 and CDR2 from the germline V gene are MNHEY and SVGAGI. This CDR3 comprises 11 residues. Trimming shortened V by 8 bases and J by 7 bases, and 12 bases separated the two germline ends. The CDR3 loop reads CASLGVREQYF. DNA for the CDR3: TGTGCCAGCTTAGGTGTCCGGGAGCAGTACTTC.

The rearrangement links TRBV5-1 to TRBJ2-2; D is uncertain. Per germline, CDR1 SGHRS and CDR2 YFSETQ. The CDR3 has 14 residues. Trimming took off 5 bases at V and 5 bases at J, with 13 bases between the two ends. Here the CDR3 DNA reads TGCGCCAGCAGGCCGGATTGGGGAACCGGGGAGCTGTTTTTT. Its protein product is CASRPDWGTGELFF. The full variable domain, with the rest looked up from reference TRBV5-1 and TRBJ2-2, is KAGVTQTPRYLIKTRGQQVTLSCSPISGHRSVSWYQQTPGQGLQFLFEYFSETQRNKGNFPGRFSGRQFSNSRSEMNVSTLELGDSALYLCASRPDWGTGELFFGEGSRLTVL.

In its sample, this clonotype was seen a few times. The rearrangement joins TRBV28 to TRBJ1-5, with D unresolved. CDR3 length equals 13 residues. The ends were cut back, 6 bases at V and 1 base at J, with 7 bases in the middle. The germline V gene encodes CDR1 MDHEN and CDR2 SYDVKM. CDR3 sequence: CASSWGSNQPQHF. The CDR3, as DNA: TGTGCCAGCAGCTGGGGAAGCAATCAGCCCCAGCATTTT.

This clonotype appeared a few times. J is TRBJ2-5 and V is TRBV7-2; D remains ambiguous. The CDR3 is made up of 13 amino acids. CDR1 and CDR2 from the germline V gene are SGHTA and FQGNSA. With 4 bases removed from V and 1 base from J, the gap between germline ends came to 7 bases. For the CDR3, the DNA is TGTGCCAGCAGCTCCCCAAGCCAAGAGACCCAGTACTTC. Protein product: CASSSPSQETQYF.